One and the same sample provided the 14 T cell receptor beta chains below, sequenced in a study of T cell responses to AZD1222 COVID-19 vaccine. Repertoires were generated with immunoSEQ multiplex PCR, while TCRdb's copy carries only in-frame clones and drops some. Seen here are approximately 190,000 clones, about nine tenths observed once, and the top ten hold 0.99%. Sequencing used peripheral blood, obtained on day 0 of AZD1222 vaccination. All receptors come from an adult in good health.

This clone was observed a single time. This chain joins TRBV4-3 and TRBJ2-1, with D perhaps matching TRBD1 (6 bases). Per germline, CDR1 LGHNA and CDR2 YSLEER. This CDR3 is 18 amino acids long. V lost 2 bases, J lost 4 bases, and 21 bases lay in between. CDR3 in amino acids: CASSQSRATGTKYNEQFF. CDR3 bases: TGCGCCAGCAGCCAATCCCGGGCCACCGGGACAAAATACAATGAGCAGTTCTTC.

J is TRBJ1-2 and V is TRBV28; 12 bases are a match to TRBD1. The V gene end was trimmed by 8 bases and the J gene end by 7 bases; junction bases not matched to a gene: 2. The CDR3 is made up of 12 amino acids. Germline CDR1 MDHEN, CDR2 SYDVKM. The CDR3 loop reads CASGDRGLGYTF. The CDR3 nucleotides read TGTGCCAGCGGGGACAGGGGGCTTGGCTACACCTTC.

This clone was seen more than once but under ten times. The rearrangement links TRBV5-6 to TRBJ2-1, with D possibly TRBD1 on 5 matching bases. Germline loops: CDR1 SGHDT, CDR2 YYEEEE. Trimming stripped 0 bases from V and 7 bases from J, with 17 bases between. The CDR3 consists of 16 residues. CDR3 residues: CASSLGSWGGGNEQFF. The CDR3 DNA is TGTGCCAGCAGCTTGGGTTCCTGGGGCGGCGGAAATGAGCAGTTCTTC.

The chain links TRBV18 to TRBJ1-2; 7 positions match TRBD1. CDR1 and CDR2 from the germline V gene are KGHSH and LQKENI. V lost 1 base to trimming and J lost 2 bases; unmatched junction nucleotides: 7. The CDR3 totals 16 residues. CDR3 region: CASSPRMTGLNYGYTF. In nucleotides, the CDR3 is TGTGCCAGCTCACCACGAATGACAGGGTTAAACTATGGCTACACCTTC.

Of note for this clone: The junction shows a germline mismatch at one end, possibly a read error. V gene TRBV2 combines with J gene TRBJ2-7; the D is unclear. The CDR3 consists of 11 residues. In germline, CDR1 is SNHLY, CDR2 FYNNEI. The CDR3 is CASSESSGGDF. The CDR3 nucleotides are TGTGCCAGCAGTGAATCATCCGGCGGAGACTTC.

The V gene is TRBV23-1, the J gene TRBJ1-2; D not resolved. TRBV23-1 carries the ORF label, with uncertain function. V lost 3 bases to trimming and J lost 0 bases, with 8 bases between them. The CDR3 is made up of 14 amino acids. CDR3 sequence (DNA): TGCGCCAGCAGTCACAACCCCCCTAACTATGGCTACACCTTC. This encodes CASSHNPPNYGYTF.

The genes are TRBV7-3 and TRBJ2-3; 12 bases map to TRBD2. Germline values: CDR1 SGHTA, CDR2 FQGTGA. J gave up 0 bases and V 5 bases, and 12 bases lay outside the gene matches. CDR3 size: 19 residues. The CDR3 coding sequence is TGTGCCAGCAGCCATTTGACTAGCGGGGGTCTATCTAGCACAGATACGCAGTATTTT. Protein sequence: CASSHLTSGGLSSTDTQYF.

The chain has TRBV11-2 and TRBJ1-3; D might be TRBD1 (6 bases). V lost 1 base, J lost 0 bases, and 10 bases lay in between. CDR1 and CDR2 from the germline V gene are SGHAT and FQNNGV. This CDR3 has 16 residues. CDR3 sequence: CASSLATGYSGNTIYF. The CDR3, as DNA: TGTGCCAGCAGCTTAGCGACAGGTTACTCTGGAAACACCATATATTTT.

The chain employs TRBV7-3 and TRBJ2-6; D gene ambiguous. The germline CDR1 and CDR2 sequences are SGHTA and FQGTGA. This CDR3 spans 18 amino acids. V was pared by 3 bases and J by 1 base, with 16 bases between. CDR3 in DNA: TGTGCCAGCAGCTTTACCTCAGGAACCCGATCTGGGGCCAACGTCCTGACTTTC. Translated, it gives CASSFTSGTRSGANVLTF.

This clone was detected only a few times. The rearrangement uses TRBV5-6 and TRBJ2-7; no clear D gene. V lost 0 bases to trimming and J lost 2 bases, with 9 bases between them. In germline, CDR1 is SGHDT, CDR2 YYEEEE. There are 14 residues in the CDR3. CDR3 DNA: TGTGCCAGCAGCTTGGGTGGCATAACCTACGAGCAGTACTTC. It encodes CASSLGGITYEQYF.

The chain carries TRBV5-1 and TRBJ2-5; TRBD2 matches at 7 bases. With 0 bases clipped from V and 1 base from J, the junction kept 3 bases outside the gene matches. This CDR3 is built from 15 residues. CDR1 and CDR2 from the germline V gene are SGHRS and YFSETQ. CDR3 in DNA: TGCGCCAGCAGCTTGGGGTCTAGCGGCCAAGAGACCCAGTACTTC. Its protein product is CASSLGSSGQETQYF.

V usage is TRBV15 and J usage is TRBJ2-4; TRBD1 agrees at 8 bases. Trimming at V came to 6 bases and at J to 6 bases, leaving 7 bases not matched to a gene. Germline V CDR1 and CDR2: LNHNV, YYDKDF (reference sequence). The CDR3 covers 14 residues. The CDR3: CATSLGTGRNIQYF. The CDR3, as DNA: TGTGCCACCAGTTTGGGGACAGGCAGAAACATTCAGTACTTC.

The rearrangement joins TRBV5-4 to TRBJ1-1; the D gene is possibly TRBD1 (6 bases). Germline CDR1 is SGHNT and CDR2 is YYREEE (reference sequence). V was shortened by 3 bases and J by 0 bases, with 12 bases between the two germline ends. CDR3 length: 15 residues. CDR3 in amino acids: CASSSGQSMNTEAFF. CDR3 DNA sequence: TGTGCCAGCAGCTCAGGACAGTCTATGAACACTGAAGCTTTCTTT. Looking up the rest from reference TRBV5-4 and TRBJ1-1 gives the full variable domain: ETGVTQSPTHLIKTRGQQVTLRCSSQSGHNTVSWYQQALGQGPQFIFQYYREEENGRGNFPPRFSGLQFPNYSSELNVNALELDDSALYLCASSSGQSMNTEAFFGQGTRLTVV.

The CDR3 DNA sequence: TGTGCCAGCTCCCCCCTACCGGGACTAGCGGGAGGCCACAATGAGCAGTTCTTC. It encodes CASSPLPGLAGGHNEQFF. This chain joins TRBV2 and TRBJ2-1; TRBD2 aligns across 15 bases. Germline V gene lookup returns CDR1 SNHLY and CDR2 FYNNEI. V trimming: 8 bases; J trimming: 5 bases; junction bases outside the gene matches: 13. The CDR3 runs 18 residues.